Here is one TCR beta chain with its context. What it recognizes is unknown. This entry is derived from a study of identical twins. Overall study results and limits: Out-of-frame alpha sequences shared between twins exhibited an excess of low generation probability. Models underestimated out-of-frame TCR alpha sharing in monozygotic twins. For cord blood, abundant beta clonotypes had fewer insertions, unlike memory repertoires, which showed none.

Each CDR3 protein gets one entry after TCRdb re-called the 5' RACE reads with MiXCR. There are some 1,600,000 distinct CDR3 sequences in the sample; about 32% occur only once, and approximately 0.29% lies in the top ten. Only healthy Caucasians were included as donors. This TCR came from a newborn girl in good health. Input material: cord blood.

The chain's CDR3 is CAINPASVNSRNELGTYGYTF. CDR3 nucleotide sequence: TGTGCCATCAATCCAGCCTCAGTGAATAGTCGGAACGAGTTGGGGACCTATGGCTACACCTTC. The chain combines TRBV10-3 with TRBJ1-2, with a weak D call TRBD1 (5 bases). Germline-derived CDR1 and CDR2 are ENHRY and SYGVKD. Trimming stripped 7 bases from V and 4 bases from J, with 37 bases between. The CDR3 runs to 21 residues.